This entry features one TCR beta chain sequence. Antigen specificity is unknown. This specimen comes from a study of cytomegalovirus exposure and HLA in healthy donors. Overall study results and limits: TCR beta sequences reportedly predicted the HLA-A and HLA-B alleles of most subjects accurately.

Germline CDR1 reads SGDLS; CDR2 reads YYNGEE. With V trimmed by 3 bases and J by 3 bases, 13 bases remained unmatched. The CDR3 runs 17 residues. 60 Vbeta and 13 Jbeta primers were used in PCR. In the source study's methods: Counted up in a later analysis, unique TCR beta chains came to around 80 million, with around 10 million shared. Method: immunoSEQ multiplex PCR; TCRdb's copy keeps in-frame clones and lacks some. The DNA was the basis for D and trimming; V, J and clone size are from that table. This sample has about 90,000 clones, with roughly four fifths found just once. Sample: PBMCs. The clonotype comes from a man aged 30 to 39 in good health and CMV-seronegative. The rearrangement links TRBV9 to TRBJ2-3, with 7 bases that match TRBD2. CDR3 DNA sequence: TGTGCCAGCAGCGACTTCACGGGCGGGAGAAGGACAGATACGCAGTATTTT. It is translated as CASSDFTGGRRTDTQYF.